This T cell receptor beta chain is drawn from a study of cytomegalovirus exposure and HLA in healthy donors. Across the study: Earlier findings included some 120 million unique TCR beta sequences obtained from about 180 million T cells. Findings and limits, study-wide: Analyses of presence and absence presupposed an approximately uniform sequencing depth across donors. A classifier reportedly called cytomegalovirus status with high sensitivity and specificity.

The study ran its PCR with 60 Vbeta and 13 Jbeta primers. Per the original data handling: There were around 80 million unique TCR beta chains by a later count, and 10 million to 12 million of them were shared. TCRdb keeps only in-frame clones here, not all; method: immunoSEQ multiplex PCR. V, J and clone size are taken as reported in that table, and D and trimming were inferred from the DNA itself. The table lists 85,000 to 120,000 clones, 60% to 80% of them singletons. A note on this clone: No antigen is known for it.

This CDR3 is 13 amino acids long. Trimming cost V 6 bases and J 5 bases, with 13 bases left between them. Per the germline V gene, CDR1 is SNHLY and CDR2 is FYNNEI. V gene TRBV2 combines with J gene TRBJ1-1, with D perhaps matching TRBD1 (5 bases). This TCR derives from a male donor in good health and CMV-seropositive. The specimen sequenced was PBMCs. The CDR3 region has the DNA TGTGCCAGCAGAAAGCAGGAGGGGACTGAAGCTTTCTTT. It encodes CASRKQEGTEAFF. The variable domain in full, completed from reference TRBV2 and TRBJ1-1, reads EPEVTQTPSHQVTQMGQEVILRCVPISNHLYFYWYRQILGQKVEFLVSFYNNEISEKSEIFDDQFSVERPDGSNFTLKIRSTKLEDSAMYFCASRKQEGTEAFFGQGTRLTVV.